This note documents a single T cell receptor beta chain sequence. These data originate in a study of T-cell reconstitution after alpha-beta-depleted transplantation in children. The V gene's germline CDR1 is SGHTA and CDR2 FQGTGA. The CDR3 has 14 residues. Trimming left V 4 bases short and J 2 bases short, with 10 bases between. Unique molecular identifiers were built into the TCRbeta library. MiXCR, applied by TCRdb to the PCR reads, yields one record per CDR3 protein. The sample records over 200,000 distinct CDR3 sequences, about 8.4% being singletons. This material consisted of PBMCs, mostly from graft donor cells, taken 360 days after TCRalphabeta/CD19-depleted stem cell transplant. The receptor's source is a male patient aged 2 to 10 who had a stem cell transplant for acute myeloid leukemia, so the T cells may come from the graft donor. The genes are TRBV7-3 and TRBJ2-3; D gene uncertain. The CDR3 DNA sequence: TGTGCCAGCAGCTCCACAAAGGACACAGATACGCAGTATTTT. This translates into CASSSTKDTDTQYF.